Reported below is one T cell receptor beta chain. Antigen unknown. Germline CDR1 is DFQATT and CDR2 is SNEGSKA (reference sequence). CDR3 length: 14 amino acids. The trim removed 5 bases at V and 3 bases at J, leaving 4 bases unmatched. Listed TCR primers, together with previously described methods, were used for the bulk TCR libraries. TCRdb reprocessed the PCR reads with MiXCR, giving one entry per CDR3 protein. The repertoire holds around 480,000 distinct CDR3 sequences, about a fifth seen once, with roughly 0.81% in the top ten. The record originates from a study of molecular identifiers for immune sequencing clone quantification. Study results and limitations: The study found clones above 20 RNA copies held over 98% of effector molecules and under 1% in naive cells. A shared barcode on identical TCR molecules could lead to underestimated sizes for highly expanded clones.

The sorting of naive CD8 T cells used the CD8+CD4-CCR7+CD45RA+ phenotype. The chain employs TRBV20-1 and TRBJ2-7; 13 bases line up with TRBD2. The clonotype originates from a human donor in good health. Some libraries in this study had Jurkat cell RNA spiked in. Sequencing used naive CD8+ T cells from blood, with Jurkat cell RNA spiked in. Subset meaning: FACS-sorted CD8+CD4-CCR7+CD45RA+ naive T cells. The CDR3 sequence is CSARTSGGFYEQYF. The CDR3 bases are TGCAGTGCTCGGACTAGCGGGGGCTTCTACGAGCAGTACTTC.